This TCR beta chain was observed in a study of PD-1 blockade in classical Hodgkin lymphoma. The study, taken as a whole, reports: Reports indicated that newly diagnosed patients had lower baseline TCR diversity than healthy donors did. Those starting nivolumab under 1 year post-ASCT were excluded.

As to time point: cycle 4 day 1 (C4D1), after more than five weeks of nivolumab. All patients experienced relapse after autologous stem cell transplantation, and brentuximab vedotin exposure was variable. Only in-frame clones appear in the TCRdb table, and some are missing; sequencing was by immunoSEQ multiplex PCR. The table shows several thousand clones, with 70% to 90% occurring only once. As concerns this clone: Antigen: not known.

The input for sequencing was peripheral blood mononuclear cells (PBMCs), taken before the fourth cycle of nivolumab. This sequence originates from a human donor with classical Hodgkin lymphoma.

The CDR3 protein is CAWKGTGVYNEQFF. The CDR3 DNA sequence: TGTGCCTGGAAGGGGACGGGAGTCTACAATGAGCAGTTCTTC. This chain connects TRBV30 to TRBJ2-1, with D possibly TRBD2 on 6 matching bases. The germline CDR1 and CDR2 sequences are GTSNPN and SVGIG (reference sequence). The CDR3 covers 14 residues. V was clipped by 4 bases and J by 3 bases, with 13 bases between them. The full variable domain, its missing parts supplied by reference TRBV30 and TRBJ2-1, is SQTIHQWPATLVQPVGSPLSLECTVEGTSNPNLYWYRQAAGRGLQLLFYSVGIGQISSEVPQNLSASRPQDRQFILSSKKLLLSDSGFYLCAWKGTGVYNEQFFGPGTRLTVL.